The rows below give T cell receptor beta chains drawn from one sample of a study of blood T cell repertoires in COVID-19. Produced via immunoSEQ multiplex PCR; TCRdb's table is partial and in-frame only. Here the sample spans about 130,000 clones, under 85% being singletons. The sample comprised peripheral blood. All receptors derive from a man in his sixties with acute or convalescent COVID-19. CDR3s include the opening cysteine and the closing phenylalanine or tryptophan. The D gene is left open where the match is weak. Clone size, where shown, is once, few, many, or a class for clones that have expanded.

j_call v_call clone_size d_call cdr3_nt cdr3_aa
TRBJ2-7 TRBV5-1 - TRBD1 TGCGCCAGCAGCTTCATACCACCGGGACAGGGGGTGTCCGAGCAGTACTTC CASSFIPPGQGVSEQYF
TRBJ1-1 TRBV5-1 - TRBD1 TGCGCCAGCAGCTTGGAACAGGGGGCACCTTCGAACACTGAAGCTTTCTTT CASSLEQGAPSNTEAFF
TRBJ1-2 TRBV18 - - TGTGCCAGCTCACCACTTGCCGGGGATTCGGGTTATGGCTACACCTTC CASSPLAGDSGYGYTF
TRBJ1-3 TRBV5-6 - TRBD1 TGTGCCAGCAGCTCATCAGGGGGCAGGGTATTCGGAAACACCATATATTTT CASSSSGGRVFGNTIYF
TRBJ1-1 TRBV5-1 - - TGCGCCAGCAGCTTGGAGGTGACAGCTGATCGAGGAGCTGAAGCTTTCTTT CASSLEVTADRGAEAFF
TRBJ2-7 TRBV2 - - TGTGCCAGCAGTGAATGGTGGGCTCCCTACGAGCAGTACTTC CASSEWWAPYEQYF
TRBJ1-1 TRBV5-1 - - TGCGCCAGCAGCGCATCAGGGGCGGCTAACACTGAAGCTTTCTTT CASSASGAANTEAFF
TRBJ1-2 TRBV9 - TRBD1 TGTGCCAGCAGCGGACGAGACAGGGGCCTTTATGGCTACACCTTC CASSGRDRGLYGYTF
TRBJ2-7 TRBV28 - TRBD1 TGTGCCAGCATCCATCCACAGGGGTCCCCCTACGAGCAGTACTTC CASIHPQGSPYEQYF
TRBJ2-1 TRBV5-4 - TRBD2 TGTGCCAGCAGCTGGGTAGCGGGGGGCTCCTACAATGAGCAGTTCTTC CASSWVAGGSYNEQFF
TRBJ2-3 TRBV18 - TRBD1 TGTGCCAGCTCACCACCGGCAAGAGGGACAGGGACAGATACGCAGTATTTT CASSPPARGTGTDTQYF
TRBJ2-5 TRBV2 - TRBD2 TGTGCCAGCAGTGACACTAGCGGGAGCCAAGAGACCCAGTACTTC CASSDTSGSQETQYF
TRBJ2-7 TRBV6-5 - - TGTGCCAGCAGTTACTCGAGCAAAGATCAATCGAACGAGCAGTACTTC CASSYSSKDQSNEQYF
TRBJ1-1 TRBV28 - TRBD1 TGTGCCAGCACCTTAGACAGGGGGAGGACTGAAGCTTTCTTT CASTLDRGRTEAFF
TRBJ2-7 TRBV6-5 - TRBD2 TGTGCCAGCAGCAGGACTAGTATTCTCTCCTACGAGCAGTACTTC CASSRTSILSYEQYF
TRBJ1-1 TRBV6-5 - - TGTGCCAGACTTGATGGGGGCGCGGCTGAAGCTTTCTTT CARLDGGAAEAFF
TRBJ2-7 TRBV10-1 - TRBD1 TGCGCCAGCAGTGAGTTGCACAGGGGGGTCTACGAGCAGTACTTC CASSELHRGVYEQYF
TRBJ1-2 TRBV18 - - TGTGCCAGCTCACCGTCTGCCGGGGTCGTCTATGGCTACACCTTC CASSPSAGVVYGYTF
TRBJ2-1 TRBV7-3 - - TGTGCCAGCAGCTTAAGACTCAGCTCCTACAATGAGCAGTTCTTC CASSLRLSSYNEQFF
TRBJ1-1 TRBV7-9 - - TGTGCCAGCAGCACACGGTCCGACAGAAACACTGAAGCTTTCTTT CASSTRSDRNTEAFF
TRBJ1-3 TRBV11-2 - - TGTGCCAGCAGCCCCCGGGGGTCCGGAAACACCATATATTTT CASSPRGSGNTIYF
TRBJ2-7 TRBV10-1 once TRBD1 TGCGCCAGCAGGGGGACAGGGGGCAACGAGCAGTACTTC CASRGTGGNEQYF
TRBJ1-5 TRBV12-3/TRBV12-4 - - TGTGCCAGCAGTTCGAGGGGCAATCAGCCCCAGCATTTT CASSSRGNQPQHF
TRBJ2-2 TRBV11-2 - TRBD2 TGTGCCAGCAGCAAATATAGCGGGAAAGACACCGGGGAGCTGTTTTTT CASSKYSGKDTGELFF
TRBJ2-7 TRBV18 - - TGTGCCAGCTCACCACCGAGTGCCAGGGGCGACGAGCAGTACTTC CASSPPSARGDEQYF
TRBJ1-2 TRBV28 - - TGTGCCAGCAGTTCCTTTATTTCGGGCTACACCTTC CASSSFISGYTF
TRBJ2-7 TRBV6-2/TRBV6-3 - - TGTGCCAGCAGTTACGGCGCGACTGGGCAGTACTTC CASSYGATGQYF
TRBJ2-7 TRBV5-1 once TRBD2 TGCGCCAGCAGCTTGCGGAGCGGGAACGAGCAGTACTTC CASSLRSGNEQYF
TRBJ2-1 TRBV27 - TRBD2 TGTGCCAGCAGTTTCTCCGGGACTAGATCTTTTAATGAGCAGTTCTTC CASSFSGTRSFNEQFF
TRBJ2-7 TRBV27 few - TGTGCCAGCAGTTCTATAGGGGCGTACGAGCAGTACTTC CASSSIGAYEQYF
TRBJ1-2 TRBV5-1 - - TGCGCCAGCAGCTTGGGGGGGCCGAGGGGCTACACCTTC CASSLGGPRGYTF
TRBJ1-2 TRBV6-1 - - TGTGCCAGCAGTGACCTAAATACTTGGTCCTATGGCTACACCTTC CASSDLNTWSYGYTF
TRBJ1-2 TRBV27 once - TGTGCCAGCAGTCCATGGGGGGGCACGGGCTACACCTTC CASSPWGGTGYTF
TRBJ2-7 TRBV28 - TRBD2 TGTGCCAGCCGATTCCAGGACCTACTAGCGGGAGGCCCCGACCCCCGTTACGAGCAGTACTTC CASRFQDLLAGGPDPRYEQYF